These T cell receptor beta chains were read from a single sample in a study of T cell repertoires in cytomegalovirus infection. These TCRs are of unknown antigen specificity. TCRdb passed the reads through MiXCR, listing each CDR3 protein once. Of approximately 300,000 distinct CDR3 sequences in the sample, about 29% are singletons; the top ten hold 20%. Sequencing was performed on cultured PBMCs, taken from culture after CMV antigen stimulation. These receptors all stem from a human donor in good health (CMV status not recorded). Some clones in this sample may be carry-over from other donors' samples. CDR3s leave out the opening cysteine and the closing phenylalanine or tryptophan. The D gene is left open where the match is weak.

v_call	d_call	cdr3_aa
TRBV20-1	TRBD2	SARDPLAGVYNEQF
TRBV19	NA	ATRPGNTIY
TRBV12-3/TRBV12-4	NA	ASSFARGNQPQH
TRBV20-1	NA	VFQGGGSGETQY
TRBV10-3	NA	AITQDGNYGYT
TRBV7-9	NA	ASSLESPGTGNTIY
TRBV2	TRBD2	ASRGQGLAVDEQF
TRBV12-3/TRBV12-4	NA	ASSQGLRDTQY
TRBV28	NA	ASKATGGPTYGYT
TRBV20-1	TRBD1	SAEGTAYSNQPQH
TRBV12-3/TRBV12-4	TRBD2	ASSPASGAYNEQF
TRBV7-9	NA	ASSPFGDPYNEQF
TRBV2	TRBD2	ASSETPLGRGGTYEQY
TRBV7-9	NA	ASSLAQPEAF
TRBV5-4	NA	ASSPRGPEQF
TRBV20-1	NA	SASKGISGANVLT
TRBV7-9	TRBD1	ASSLPRDSLH
TRBV5-1	NA	ASSPRTPYEQY
TRBV15	NA	ATSNPAGPRRETQY
TRBV28	TRBD1	ASSLEGQYYEQY
TRBV7-6	NA	ARGNNTEAF
TRBV7-8	TRBD2	ASSFSGTSLETQY
TRBV4-1	NA	ASSQGDLFGRTEAF
TRBV3-1	NA	ASSTSGVGYT
TRBV11-2	TRBD2	ASSLRGLAGQETQY
TRBV19	NA	ASSIDLVQGRAGNQPQH
TRBV7-9	NA	ASSRGLAVQETQY
TRBV6-2/TRBV6-3	NA	ASSYSHIDGPQH
TRBV3-1	NA	ASSQELGRPTYEQY